This paragraph covers one T cell receptor (beta chain) sequence. Through a sample-barcoded 5' primer and a J-beta primer mix, a second PCR was run for about 7 to 12 cycles. Using its own MiXCR run on the 5' RACE reads, TCRdb lists one record per CDR3 protein. This table has roughly 790,000 distinct CDR3 sequences, roughly 44% appearing once. The CDR3 runs 14 residues. V was clipped by 9 bases and J by 2 bases; unmatched bases: 5. Germline V gene sequence: CDR1 LNHDA, CDR2 SQIVND (reference sequence). The data were taken from a study of blood T cells in healthy people across ages. The sequence was obtained from a woman aged 55-69 years in good health. The V call is TRBV19, the J call TRBJ1-2; 11 nucleotides align to TRBD1. The sample consisted of blood. CDR3 region: CASLGQGGNYGYTF. CDR3 bases: TGTGCCAGCCTGGGACAGGGGGGAAACTATGGCTACACCTTC.